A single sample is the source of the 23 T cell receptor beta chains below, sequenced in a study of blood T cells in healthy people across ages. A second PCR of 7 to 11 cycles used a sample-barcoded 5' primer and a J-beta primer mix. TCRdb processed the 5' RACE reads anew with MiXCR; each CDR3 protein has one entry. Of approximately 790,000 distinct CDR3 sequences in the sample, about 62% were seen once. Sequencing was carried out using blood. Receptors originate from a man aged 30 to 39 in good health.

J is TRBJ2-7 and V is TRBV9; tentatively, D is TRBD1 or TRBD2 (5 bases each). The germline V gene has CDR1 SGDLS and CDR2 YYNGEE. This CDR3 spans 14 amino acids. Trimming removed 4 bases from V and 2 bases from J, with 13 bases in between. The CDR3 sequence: CASSIRDGAYEQYF. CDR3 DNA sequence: TGTGCCAGCAGCATACGGGACGGAGCCTACGAGCAGTACTTC.

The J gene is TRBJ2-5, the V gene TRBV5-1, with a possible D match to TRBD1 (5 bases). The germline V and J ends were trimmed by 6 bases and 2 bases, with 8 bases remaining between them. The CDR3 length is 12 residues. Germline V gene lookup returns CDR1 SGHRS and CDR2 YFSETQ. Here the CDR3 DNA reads TGCGCCAGCACCGACAGTCAAGAGACCCAGTACTTC. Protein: CASTDSQETQYF.

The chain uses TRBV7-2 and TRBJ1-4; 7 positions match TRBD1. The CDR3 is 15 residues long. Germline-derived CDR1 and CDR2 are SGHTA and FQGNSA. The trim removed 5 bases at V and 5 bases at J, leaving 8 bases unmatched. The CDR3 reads CASSTRTGRNEKLFF. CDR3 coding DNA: TGTGCCAGCAGCACCCGGACAGGTCGAAATGAAAAACTGTTTTTT.

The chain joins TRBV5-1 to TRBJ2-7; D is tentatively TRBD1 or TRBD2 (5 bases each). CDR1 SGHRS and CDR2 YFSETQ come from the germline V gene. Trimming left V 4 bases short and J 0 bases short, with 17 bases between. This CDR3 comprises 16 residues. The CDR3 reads CASSPGAGLSSYEQYF. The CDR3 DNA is TGCGCCAGCAGCCCCGGGGCAGGGCTGAGCTCCTACGAGCAGTACTTC.

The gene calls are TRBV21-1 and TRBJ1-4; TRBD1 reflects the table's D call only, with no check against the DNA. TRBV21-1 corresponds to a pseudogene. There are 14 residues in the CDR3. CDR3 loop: CASGRTVFFGKLFF. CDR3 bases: TGTGCCAGCGGAAGGACAGTCTTTTTTGGAAAACTGTTTTTT.

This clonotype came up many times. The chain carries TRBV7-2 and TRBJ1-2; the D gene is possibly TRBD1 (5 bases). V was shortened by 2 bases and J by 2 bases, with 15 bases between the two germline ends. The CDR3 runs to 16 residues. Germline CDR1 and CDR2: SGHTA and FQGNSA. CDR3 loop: CASSLSAGGINYGYTF. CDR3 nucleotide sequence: TGTGCCAGCAGCTTAAGCGCCGGGGGGATCAACTATGGCTACACCTTC.

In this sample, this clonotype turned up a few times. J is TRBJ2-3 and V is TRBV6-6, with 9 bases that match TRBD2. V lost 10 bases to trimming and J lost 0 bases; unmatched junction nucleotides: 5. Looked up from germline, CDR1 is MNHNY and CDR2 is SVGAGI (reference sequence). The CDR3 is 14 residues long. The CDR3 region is CATFLAGSTDTQYF. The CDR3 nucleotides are TGTGCCACCTTCCTAGCGGGAAGCACAGATACGCAGTATTTT.

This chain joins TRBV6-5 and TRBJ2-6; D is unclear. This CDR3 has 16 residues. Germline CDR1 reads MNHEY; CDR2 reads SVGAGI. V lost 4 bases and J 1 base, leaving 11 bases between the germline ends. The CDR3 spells CASSSALKSGANVLTF. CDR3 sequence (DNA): TGTGCCAGCAGTTCGGCCCTGAAATCTGGGGCCAACGTCCTGACTTTC.

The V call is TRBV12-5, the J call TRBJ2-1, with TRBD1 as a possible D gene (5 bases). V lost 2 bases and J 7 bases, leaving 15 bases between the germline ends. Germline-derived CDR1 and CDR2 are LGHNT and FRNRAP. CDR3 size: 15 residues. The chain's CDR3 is CASGLIGGDSNEQFF. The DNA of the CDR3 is TGTGCTAGTGGTTTGATCGGCGGAGACAGTAATGAGCAGTTCTTC. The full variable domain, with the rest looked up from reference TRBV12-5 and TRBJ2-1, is DARVTQTPRHKVTEMGQEVTMRCQPILGHNTVFWYRQTMMQGLELLAYFRNRAPLDDSGMPKDRFSAEMPDATLATLKIQPSEPRDSAVYFCASGLIGGDSNEQFFGPGTRLTVL.

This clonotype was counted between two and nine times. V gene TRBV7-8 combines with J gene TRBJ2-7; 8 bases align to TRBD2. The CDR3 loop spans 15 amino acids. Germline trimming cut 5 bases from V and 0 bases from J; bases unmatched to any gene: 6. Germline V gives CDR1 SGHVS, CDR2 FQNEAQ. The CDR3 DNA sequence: TGTGCCAGCAGCCACATAGCGGGGCACTCCTACGAGCAGTACTTC. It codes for CASSHIAGHSYEQYF.

The CDR3: CASSQGSGGGSSGNTIYF. Written as DNA, the CDR3 is TGTGCCAGCAGCCAAGGATCCGGGGGGGGGAGCTCTGGAAACACCATATATTTT. The chain couples TRBV3-1 to TRBJ1-3, with D possibly being TRBD1 (5 bases). Per the germline V gene, CDR1 is LGHDT and CDR2 is YNNKEL (reference sequence). Trimming cost V 1 base and J 0 bases, with 16 bases left between them. This CDR3 comprises 18 residues.

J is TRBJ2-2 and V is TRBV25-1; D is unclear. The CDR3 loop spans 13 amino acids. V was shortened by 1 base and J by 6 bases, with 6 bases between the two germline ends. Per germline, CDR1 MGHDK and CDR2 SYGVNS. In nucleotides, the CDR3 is TGTGCCAGCAGTGAATCATTAGCCGGGGAGCTGTTTTTT. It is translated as CASSESLAGELFF.

This CDR3 is CASSQGLVGLVETQYF. In DNA, the CDR3 is TGTGCCAGCAGCCAAGGATTGGTTGGGCTAGTTGAGACCCAGTACTTC. V gene TRBV14 combines with J gene TRBJ2-5; no clear D. Germline values: CDR1 SGHDN, CDR2 FVKESK. There are 16 residues in the CDR3. Trimming took off 1 base at V and 5 bases at J, with 17 bases between the two ends.

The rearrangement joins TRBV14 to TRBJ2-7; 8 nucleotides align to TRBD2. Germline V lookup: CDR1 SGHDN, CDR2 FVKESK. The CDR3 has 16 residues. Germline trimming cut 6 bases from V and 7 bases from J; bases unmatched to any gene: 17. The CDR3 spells CASRAGEAGAGREQYF. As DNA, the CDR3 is TGTGCCAGCAGGGCCGGCGAAGCGGGGGCGGGTCGTGAGCAGTACTTC.

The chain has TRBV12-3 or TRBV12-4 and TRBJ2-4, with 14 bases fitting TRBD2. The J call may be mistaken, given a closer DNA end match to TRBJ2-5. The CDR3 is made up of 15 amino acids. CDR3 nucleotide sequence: TGTGCCAGCAGGCTGACTAGCGGGGGGGCAGAGACCCAGTACTTC. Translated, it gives CASRLTSGGAETQYF.

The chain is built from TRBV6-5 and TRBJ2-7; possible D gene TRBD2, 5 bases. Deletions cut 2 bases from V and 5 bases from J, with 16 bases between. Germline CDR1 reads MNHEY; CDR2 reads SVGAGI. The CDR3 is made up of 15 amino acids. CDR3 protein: CASSYTRLTKHEQYF. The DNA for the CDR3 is TGTGCCAGCAGTTACACGCGATTGACTAAGCACGAGCAGTACTTC.

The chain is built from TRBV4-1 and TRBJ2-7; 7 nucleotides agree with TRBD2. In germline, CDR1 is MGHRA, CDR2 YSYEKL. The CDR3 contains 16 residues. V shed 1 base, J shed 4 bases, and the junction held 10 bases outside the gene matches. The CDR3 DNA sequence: TGCGCCAGCAGCCAAGGTCGGACTAGTAGTATGTACGAGCAGTACTTC. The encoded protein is CASSQGRTSSMYEQYF.

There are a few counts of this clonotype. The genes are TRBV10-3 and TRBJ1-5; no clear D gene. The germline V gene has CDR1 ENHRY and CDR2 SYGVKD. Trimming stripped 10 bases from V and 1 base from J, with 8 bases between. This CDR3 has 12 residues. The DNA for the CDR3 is TGTGCCACCCTCGGGAGCAATCAGCCCCAGCATTTT. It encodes CATLGSNQPQHF.

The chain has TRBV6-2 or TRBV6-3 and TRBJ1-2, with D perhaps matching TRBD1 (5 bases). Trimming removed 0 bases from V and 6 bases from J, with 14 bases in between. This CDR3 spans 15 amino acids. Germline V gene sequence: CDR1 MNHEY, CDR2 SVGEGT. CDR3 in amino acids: CASSYSGTLGHGYTF. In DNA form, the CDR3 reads TGTGCCAGCAGTTACTCCGGGACCCTAGGTCATGGCTACACCTTC.

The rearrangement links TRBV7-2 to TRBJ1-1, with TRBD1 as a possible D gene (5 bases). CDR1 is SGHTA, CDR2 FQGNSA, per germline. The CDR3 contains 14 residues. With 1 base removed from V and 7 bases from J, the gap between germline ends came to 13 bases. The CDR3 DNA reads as TGTGCCAGCAGCTTAGTCCAGGGCGCCGGTGAAGCTTTCTTT. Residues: CASSLVQGAGEAFF.

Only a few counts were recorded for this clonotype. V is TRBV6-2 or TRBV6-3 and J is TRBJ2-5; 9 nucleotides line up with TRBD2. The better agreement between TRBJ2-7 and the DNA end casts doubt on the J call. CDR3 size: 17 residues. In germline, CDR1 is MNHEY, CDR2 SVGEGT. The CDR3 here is CASSYSIASGNTYEQYF. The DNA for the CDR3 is TGTGCCAGCAGTTACTCTATCGCTAGCGGGAATACCTACGAGCAGTACTTC.

The CDR3 sequence: CASSLGLGISAETQYF. Here the CDR3 DNA reads TGTGCCAGCAGCTTAGGTTTGGGGATATCGGCAGAGACCCAGTACTTC. The V gene is TRBV11-3, the J gene TRBJ2-5; D remains ambiguous. This CDR3 spans 16 amino acids. Germline V CDR1 and CDR2: SGHNT, YENEEA. V gave up 1 base and J gave up 4 bases, with 16 bases separating them.

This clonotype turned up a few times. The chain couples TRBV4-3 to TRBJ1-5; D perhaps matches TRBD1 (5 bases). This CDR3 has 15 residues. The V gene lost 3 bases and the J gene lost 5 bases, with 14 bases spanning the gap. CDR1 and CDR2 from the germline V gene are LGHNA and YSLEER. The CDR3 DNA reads TGCGCCAGCAGCCAGTCCCGGGCAGGGCATCAGCCCCAGCATTTT. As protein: CASSQSRAGHQPQHF.